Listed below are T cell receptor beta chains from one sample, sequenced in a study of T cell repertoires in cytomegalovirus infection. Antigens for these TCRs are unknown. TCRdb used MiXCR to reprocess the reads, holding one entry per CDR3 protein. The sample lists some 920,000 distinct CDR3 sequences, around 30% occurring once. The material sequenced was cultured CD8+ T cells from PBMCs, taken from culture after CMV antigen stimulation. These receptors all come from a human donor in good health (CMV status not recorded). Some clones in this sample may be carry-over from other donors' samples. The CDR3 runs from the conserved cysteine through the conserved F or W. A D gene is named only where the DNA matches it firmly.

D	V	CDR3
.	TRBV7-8	CASSYKGWSYNEQFF
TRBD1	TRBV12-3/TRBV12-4	CASSHGTGEINEQFF
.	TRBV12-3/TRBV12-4	CASSFWGADEQFF
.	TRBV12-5	CASGLDNPPGELFF
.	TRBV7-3	CASETKKEIPETQYF
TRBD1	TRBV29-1	CSVTLWDRGTLNYGYTF
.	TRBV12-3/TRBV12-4	CASSSDNEQYF
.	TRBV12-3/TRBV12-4	CASSLDSAKNIQYF
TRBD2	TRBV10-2	CASSASGGRADTQYF
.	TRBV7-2	CASSLWDSGNTIYF
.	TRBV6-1	CASSEADGVWTGELFF
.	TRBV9	CASSVDDRGLGRTEAFF
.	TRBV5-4	CASSGLGGGAGFTEAFF
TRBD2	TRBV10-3	CAISEGLAGVTGELFF
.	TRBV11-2	CASSLDPNYMNTEAFF
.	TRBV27	CASSPSSGDSNYGYTF
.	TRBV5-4	CASSPGTQERDIQYF
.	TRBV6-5	CATYGMGQQYF
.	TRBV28	CASSPWRDYGYTF
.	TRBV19	CASSTKTTNYGYTF
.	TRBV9	CASSVARANEQFF
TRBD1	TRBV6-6	CASDPDRQGGYGYTF
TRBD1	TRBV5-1	CASSARTGEGYEQYF
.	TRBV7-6	CASSHRENGELFF
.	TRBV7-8	CASSLMGSWGAGELFF
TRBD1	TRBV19	CASTSTGSTGELFF
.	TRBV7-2	CASSLAAPSAGTYNSPLHF
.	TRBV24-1	CATSDLRDQETQYF
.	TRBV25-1	CASSELTEAFF